This T cell receptor beta chain was obtained from a study of long-term antiretroviral therapy in people with HIV. Findings and caveats of the study: Gathering of blood took place between about 2003 and 2017, possibly under older ART regimens.

Samples were assayed with immunoSEQ v3.0 at survey level. Some clones are missing from TCRdb's copy, which holds only in-frame ones; the method was immunoSEQ multiplex PCR. The sample has 9,000 or so clones; over 60% are singletons. Germline V gene data show CDR1 as SGHDT and CDR2 as YYEEEE. V lost 0 bases and J 11 bases, leaving 11 bases between the germline ends. CDR3 size: 12 residues. This clone appeared a few times. Its target is not known. The chain recombines TRBV5-6 with TRBJ1-2, with D uncertain. The receptor's source is a man aged 40-49 years with HIV. This sample comprised unsorted PBMCs, obtained 0.6 years before starting antiretroviral therapy. CDR3 sequence reads: CASSLGPAGYTF. The CDR3 nucleotides read TGTGCCAGCAGCTTGGGACCGGCAGGTTACACCTTC.